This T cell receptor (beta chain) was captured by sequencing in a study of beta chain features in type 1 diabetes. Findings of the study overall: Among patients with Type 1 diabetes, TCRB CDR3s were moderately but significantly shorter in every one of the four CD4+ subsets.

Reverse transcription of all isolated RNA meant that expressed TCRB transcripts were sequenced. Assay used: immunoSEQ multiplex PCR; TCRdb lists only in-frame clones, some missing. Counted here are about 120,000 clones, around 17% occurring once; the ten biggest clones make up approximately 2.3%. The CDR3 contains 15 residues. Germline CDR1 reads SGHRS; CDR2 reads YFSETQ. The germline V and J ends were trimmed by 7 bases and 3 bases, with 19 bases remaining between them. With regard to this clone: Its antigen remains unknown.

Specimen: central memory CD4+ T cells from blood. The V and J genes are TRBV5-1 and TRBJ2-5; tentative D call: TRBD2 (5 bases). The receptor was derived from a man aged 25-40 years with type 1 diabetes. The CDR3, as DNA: TGCGCCAGCTTAACTCAACCTACTAGTAAAGAGACCCAGTACTTC. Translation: CASLTQPTSKETQYF. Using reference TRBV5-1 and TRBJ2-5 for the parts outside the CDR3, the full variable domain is KAGVTQTPRYLIKTRGQQVTLSCSPISGHRSVSWYQQTPGQGLQFLFEYFSETQRNKGNFPGRFSGRQFSNSRSEMNVSTLELGDSALYLCASLTQPTSKETQYFGPGTRLLVL.